Below, one T cell receptor (beta chain) is given with its context. Its target antigen remains unknown. Base-call qualities are not available, and no considerably larger clone is one nucleotide away. This entry belongs to a study of T cell repertoires in Merkel cell carcinoma (dated by TCRdb to the late 2010s). Context from the whole study: The study excluded patients who had received intralesional immunotherapy or systemic immune checkpoint blockade before the biopsy. The MCPyV-specific clonotypes were initially defined from expanded tumor-infiltrating lymphocytes through tetramer sorting, cloning and paired TCR sequencing. Inclusion required a diagnosis of MCPyV-positive Merkel cell carcinoma and successful in vitro expansion of tumor-infiltrating lymphocytes.

General conclusions and limits of the study: No normal tissue biopsies were studied.

The immunoSEQ assay was used for TRB CDR3 sequencing and data processing of tumor genomic DNA. This immuneACCESS table, as held by TCRdb, lists in-frame sequences with V and J called but not all clones. Of the missing ones, under half trace to an unresolved V gene in checked studies; the others have no known cause. In this sample the table shows around 14,000 clones, approximately 80% of which occur a single time. 15% to 20% of the sample is taken by the ten largest. Reading the germline V gene gives CDR1 SGHRS and CDR2 YFSETQ. The CDR3 measures 15 amino acids from cysteine to phenylalanine. Solely the CDR3 DNA is kept, with 45 bases framed from the first base. The junction carries 12 bases between V and J, which are trimmed by 0 bases and 3 bases respectively. Study subjects had biopsy-confirmed Merkel cell carcinoma that was MCPyV-positive, and every subject had positive serum antibodies to T-antigen. Genomic DNA was extracted from about six adjacent 10-micron frozen tumor sections without cell sorting or culture. Optimal cutting temperature compound was used to freeze tumor biopsy tissue measuring roughly 5 x 5 x 5 mm. Hematoxylin and eosin scout sections confirmed abundant Merkel cell carcinoma and infiltrating cells in the frozen biopsy.

Sequencing was done on a sample of tumor tissue. The chain couples TRBV5-1 to TRBJ1-1, with an unclear D gene assignment. The sequence derives from an adult with Merkel cell carcinoma. In nucleotides, the sequence is TGCGCCAGCAGCTTGGCCAGTCCTGGGGACACTGAAGCTTTCTTT. This translates into CASSLASPGDTEAFF.